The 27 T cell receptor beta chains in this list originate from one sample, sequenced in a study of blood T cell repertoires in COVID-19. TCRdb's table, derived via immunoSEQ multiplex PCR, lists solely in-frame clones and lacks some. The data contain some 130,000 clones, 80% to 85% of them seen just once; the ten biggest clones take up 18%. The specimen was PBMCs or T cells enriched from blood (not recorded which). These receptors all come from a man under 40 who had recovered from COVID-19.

The CDR3: CASSRRASTDTQYF. Here the CDR3 DNA reads TGTGCCAGCAGTCGGAGGGCTAGCACAGATACGCAGTATTTT. V is TRBV9 and J is TRBJ2-3; TRBD2 might be the D (6 bases). The CDR3 covers 14 residues. Germline CDR1 SGDLS, CDR2 YYNGEE. Trimming removed 5 bases from V and 0 bases from J, with 10 bases in between.

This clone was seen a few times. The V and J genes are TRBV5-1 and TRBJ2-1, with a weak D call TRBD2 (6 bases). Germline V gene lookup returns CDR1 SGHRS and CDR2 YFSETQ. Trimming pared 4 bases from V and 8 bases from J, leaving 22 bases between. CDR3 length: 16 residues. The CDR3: CASSRQGGPMSDEQFF. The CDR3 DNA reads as TGCGCCAGCAGCCGCCAAGGAGGGCCGATGAGCGATGAGCAGTTCTTC.

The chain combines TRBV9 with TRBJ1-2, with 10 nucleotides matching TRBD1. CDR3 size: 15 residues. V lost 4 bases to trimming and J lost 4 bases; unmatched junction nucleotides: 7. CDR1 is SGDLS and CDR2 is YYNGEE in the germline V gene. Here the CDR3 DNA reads TGTGCCAGCAGCTCCCGACAGGGGGCCCTCTATGGCTACACCTTC. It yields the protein CASSSRQGALYGYTF.

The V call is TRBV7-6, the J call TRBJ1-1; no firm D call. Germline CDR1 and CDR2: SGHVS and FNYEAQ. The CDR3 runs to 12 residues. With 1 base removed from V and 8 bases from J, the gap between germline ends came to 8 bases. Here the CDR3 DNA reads TGTGCCAGCAGCTTAGTACCCGGGGAAGCTTTCTTT. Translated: CASSLVPGEAFF.

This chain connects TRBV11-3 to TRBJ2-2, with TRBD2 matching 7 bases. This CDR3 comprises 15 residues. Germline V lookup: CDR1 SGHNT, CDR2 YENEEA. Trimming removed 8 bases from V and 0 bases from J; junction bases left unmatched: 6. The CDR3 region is CASGERGANTGELFF. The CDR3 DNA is TGTGCCAGCGGGGAGCGGGGCGCGAACACCGGGGAGCTGTTTTTT. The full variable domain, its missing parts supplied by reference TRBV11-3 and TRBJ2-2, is EAGVVQSPRYKIIEKKQPVAFWCNPISGHNTLYWYLQNLGQGPELLIRYENEEAVDDSQLPKDRFSAERLKGVDSTLKIQPAELGDSAVYLCASGERGANTGELFFGEGSRLTVL.

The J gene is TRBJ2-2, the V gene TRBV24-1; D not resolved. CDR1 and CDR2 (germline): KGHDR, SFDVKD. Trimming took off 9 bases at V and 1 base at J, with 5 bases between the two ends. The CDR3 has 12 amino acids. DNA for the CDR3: TGTGCCACCTCGGGGAACACCGGGGAGCTGTTTTTT. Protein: CATSGNTGELFF.

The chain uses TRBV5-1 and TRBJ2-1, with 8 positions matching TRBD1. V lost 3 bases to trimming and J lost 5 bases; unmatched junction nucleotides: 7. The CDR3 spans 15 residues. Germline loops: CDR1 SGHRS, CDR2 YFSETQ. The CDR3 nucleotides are TGCGCCAGCAGCTCCCAGGGGGCGAGAAACAATGAGCAGTTCTTC. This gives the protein CASSSQGARNNEQFF. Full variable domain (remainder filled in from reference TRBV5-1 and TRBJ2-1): KAGVTQTPRYLIKTRGQQVTLSCSPISGHRSVSWYQQTPGQGLQFLFEYFSETQRNKGNFPGRFSGRQFSNSRSEMNVSTLELGDSALYLCASSSQGARNNEQFFGPGTRLTVL.

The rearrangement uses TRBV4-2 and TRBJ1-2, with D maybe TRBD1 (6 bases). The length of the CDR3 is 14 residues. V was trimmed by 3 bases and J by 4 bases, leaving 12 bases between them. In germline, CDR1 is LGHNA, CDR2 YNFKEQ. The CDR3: CASSQRTDSYGYTF. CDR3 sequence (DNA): TGTGCCAGCAGCCAGAGGACAGACAGCTATGGCTACACCTTC.

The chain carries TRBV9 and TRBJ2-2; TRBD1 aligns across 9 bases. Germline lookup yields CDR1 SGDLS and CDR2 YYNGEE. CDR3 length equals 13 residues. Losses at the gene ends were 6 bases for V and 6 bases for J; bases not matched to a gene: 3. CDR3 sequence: CASTNRGPGELFF. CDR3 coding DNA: TGTGCCAGCACCAACAGGGGGCCCGGGGAGCTGTTTTTT. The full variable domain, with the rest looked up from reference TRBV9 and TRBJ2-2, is DSGVTQTPKHLITATGQRVTLRCSPRSGDLSVYWYQQSLDQGLQFLIQYYNGEERAKGNILERFSAQQFPDLHSELNLSSLELGDSALYFCASTNRGPGELFFGEGSRLTVL.

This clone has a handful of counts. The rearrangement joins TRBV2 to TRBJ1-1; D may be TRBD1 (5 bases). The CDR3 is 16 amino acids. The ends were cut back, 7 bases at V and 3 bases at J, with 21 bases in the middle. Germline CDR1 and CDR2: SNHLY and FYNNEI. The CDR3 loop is CASKPSGVSWDTEAFF. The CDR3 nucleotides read TGTGCCAGCAAACCCTCGGGGGTTTCGTGGGACACTGAAGCTTTCTTT.

The CDR3 DNA reads as TGTGCCAGCAGCCAAGACCCAGGGGTAAGCGGCCACGAGCAGTACTTC. This codes for CASSQDPGVSGHEQYF. The chain has TRBV4-2 and TRBJ2-7, with a tentative D call TRBD1 (6 bases). V gave up 0 bases and J gave up 5 bases, with 17 bases separating them. The CDR3 is 16 amino acids. Germline V gives CDR1 LGHNA, CDR2 YNFKEQ.

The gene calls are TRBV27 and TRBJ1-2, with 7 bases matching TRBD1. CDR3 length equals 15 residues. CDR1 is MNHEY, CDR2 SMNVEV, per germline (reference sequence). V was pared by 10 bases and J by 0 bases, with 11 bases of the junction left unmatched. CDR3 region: CATQGGPGANYGYTF. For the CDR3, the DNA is TGTGCCACCCAGGGGGGTCCCGGAGCTAACTATGGCTACACCTTC.

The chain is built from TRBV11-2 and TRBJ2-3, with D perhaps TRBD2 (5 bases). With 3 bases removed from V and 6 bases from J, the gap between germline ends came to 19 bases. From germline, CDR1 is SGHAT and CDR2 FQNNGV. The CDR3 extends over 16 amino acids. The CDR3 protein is CASSFLPSGQLDTQYF. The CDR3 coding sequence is TGTGCCAGCAGCTTCCTTCCCAGCGGCCAACTGGATACGCAGTATTTT.

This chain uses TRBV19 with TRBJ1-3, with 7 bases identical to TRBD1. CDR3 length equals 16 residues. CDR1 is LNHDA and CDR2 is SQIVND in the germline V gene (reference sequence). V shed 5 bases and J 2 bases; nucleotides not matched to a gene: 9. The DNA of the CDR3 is TGTGCCAGTAGTGTGCTCCCCGGGACAGCTGGAAACACCATATATTTT. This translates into CASSVLPGTAGNTIYF.

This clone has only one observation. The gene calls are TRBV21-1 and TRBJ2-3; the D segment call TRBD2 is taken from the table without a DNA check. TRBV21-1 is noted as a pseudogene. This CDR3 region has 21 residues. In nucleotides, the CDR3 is TGTGCCAGCACCCTCATCCCGGGACTAGCGGGGCGGATCGCGGCCACAGATACGCAGTATTTT. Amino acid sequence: CASTLIPGLAGRIAATDTQYF.

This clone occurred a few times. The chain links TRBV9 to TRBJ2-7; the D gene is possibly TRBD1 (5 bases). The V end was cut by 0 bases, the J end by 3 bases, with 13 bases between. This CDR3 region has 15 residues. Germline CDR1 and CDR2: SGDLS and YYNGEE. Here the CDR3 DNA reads TGTGCCAGCAGCGTAGATCAGGGCGTAGTCTACGAGCAGTACTTC. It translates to CASSVDQGVVYEQYF. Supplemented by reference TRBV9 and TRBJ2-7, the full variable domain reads DSGVTQTPKHLITATGQRVTLRCSPRSGDLSVYWYQQSLDQGLQFLIQYYNGEERAKGNILERFSAQQFPDLHSELNLSSLELGDSALYFCASSVDQGVVYEQYFGPGTRLTVT.

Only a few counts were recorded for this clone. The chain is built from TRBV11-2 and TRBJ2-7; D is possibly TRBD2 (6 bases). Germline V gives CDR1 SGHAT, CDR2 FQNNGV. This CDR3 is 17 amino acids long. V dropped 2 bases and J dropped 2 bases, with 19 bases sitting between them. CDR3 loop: CASSLSPGRDRPYEQYF. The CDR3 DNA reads TGTGCCAGCAGCTTAAGTCCCGGGCGGGATAGACCCTACGAGCAGTACTTC.

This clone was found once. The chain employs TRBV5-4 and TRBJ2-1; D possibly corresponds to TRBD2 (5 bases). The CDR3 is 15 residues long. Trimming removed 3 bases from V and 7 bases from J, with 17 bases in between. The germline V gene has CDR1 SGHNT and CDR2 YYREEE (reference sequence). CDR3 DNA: TGTGCCAGCAGCTGGCCACCATCGGGGATAAATGAGCAGTTCTTC. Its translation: CASSWPPSGINEQFF.

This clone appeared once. CDR3 amino acids: CAWGLAGAETQYF. The CDR3 nucleotides are TGTGCCTGGGGCCTAGCGGGAGCGGAGACCCAGTACTTC. The V and J genes are TRBV30 and TRBJ2-5; 10 nucleotides agree with TRBD2. V was pared by 5 bases and J by 5 bases, with 5 bases of the junction left unmatched. The V gene's germline CDR1 is GTSNPN and CDR2 SVGIG (reference sequence). The CDR3 sequence is 13 residues long. The full variable domain, rest sourced from reference TRBV30 and TRBJ2-5, is SQTIHQWPATLVQPVGSPLSLECTVEGTSNPNLYWYRQAAGRGLQLLFYSVGIGQISSEVPQNLSASRPQDRQFILSSKKLLLSDSGFYLCAWGLAGAETQYFGPGTRLLVL.

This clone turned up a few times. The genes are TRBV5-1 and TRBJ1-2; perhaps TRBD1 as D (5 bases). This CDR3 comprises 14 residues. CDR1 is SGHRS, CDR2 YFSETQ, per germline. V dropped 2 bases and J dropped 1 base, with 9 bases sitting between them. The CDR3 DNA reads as TGCGCCAGCAGCTTTGGGCAGGGTAACTATGGCTACACCTTC. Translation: CASSFGQGNYGYTF.

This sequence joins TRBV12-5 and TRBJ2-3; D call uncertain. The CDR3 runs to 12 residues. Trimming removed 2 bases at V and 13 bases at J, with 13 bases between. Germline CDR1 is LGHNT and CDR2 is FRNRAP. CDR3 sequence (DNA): TGTGCTAGTGGTTTGAGATCAGGCGTTGAGTATTTT. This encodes CASGLRSGVEYF.

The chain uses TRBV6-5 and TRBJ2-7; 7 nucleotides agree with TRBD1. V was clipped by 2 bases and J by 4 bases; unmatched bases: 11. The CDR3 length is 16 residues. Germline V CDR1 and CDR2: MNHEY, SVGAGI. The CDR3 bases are TGTGCCAGCAGTTACGACAGGGCTAGTTCAAGGTACGAGCAGTACGTC. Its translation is CASSYDRASSRYEQYV.

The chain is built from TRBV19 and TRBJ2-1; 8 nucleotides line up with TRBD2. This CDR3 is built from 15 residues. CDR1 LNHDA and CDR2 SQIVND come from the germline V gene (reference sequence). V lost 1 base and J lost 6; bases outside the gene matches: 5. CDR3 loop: CASSIVAGGINEQFF. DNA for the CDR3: TGTGCCAGTAGTATAGTGGCGGGGGGCATCAATGAGCAGTTCTTC.

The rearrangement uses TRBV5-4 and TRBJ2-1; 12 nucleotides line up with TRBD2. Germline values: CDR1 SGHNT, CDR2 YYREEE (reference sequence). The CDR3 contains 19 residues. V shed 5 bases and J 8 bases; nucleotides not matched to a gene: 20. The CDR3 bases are TGTGCCAGCAGTTCCGGACTAGCGGGGACGCTGGTCGGGGCGGATGAGCAGTTCTTC. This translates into CASSSGLAGTLVGADEQFF.

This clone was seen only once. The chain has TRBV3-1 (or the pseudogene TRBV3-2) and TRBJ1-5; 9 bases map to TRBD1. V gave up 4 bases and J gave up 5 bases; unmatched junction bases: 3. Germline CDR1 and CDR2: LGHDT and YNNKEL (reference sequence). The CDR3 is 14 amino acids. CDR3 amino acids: CASSRDRADQPQHF. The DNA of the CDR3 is TGTGCCAGCAGCCGGGACAGGGCGGATCAGCCCCAGCATTTT.

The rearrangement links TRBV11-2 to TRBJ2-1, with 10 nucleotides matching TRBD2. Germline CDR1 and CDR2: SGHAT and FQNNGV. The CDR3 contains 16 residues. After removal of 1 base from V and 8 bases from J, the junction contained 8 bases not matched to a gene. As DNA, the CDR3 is TGTGCCAGCAGCTTAGTTGGTAGCGGGGGGTTGGATGAGCAGTTCTTC. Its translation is CASSLVGSGGLDEQFF.

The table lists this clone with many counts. Here the CDR3 reads CASSVGLSYWDRDNEKLFF. CDR3 DNA: TGTGCCAGCAGCGTAGGGCTTTCTTATTGGGACAGGGATAATGAAAAACTGTTTTTT. The rearrangement links TRBV9 to TRBJ1-4; TRBD1 matches at 9 bases. Germline V gene sequence: CDR1 SGDLS, CDR2 YYNGEE. With 0 bases clipped from V and 4 bases from J, the junction kept 13 bases outside the gene matches. The CDR3 runs 19 residues.